The entry below describes one T cell receptor beta chain. Its antigen is currently unknown. The germline gives CDR1 DFQATT, CDR2 SNEGSKA (reference sequence). The germline V and J ends were trimmed by 8 bases and 1 base, with 6 bases remaining between them. This CDR3 is 10 amino acids long. Using RNA transcripts as the source, TCR beta CDR3 regions were amplified. TCR CDR3 underwent first-round RT-PCR with the HTBI primer set. A single record per CDR3 protein comes from TCRdb applying MiXCR to the multiplex PCR reads. The data contain approximately 430,000 distinct CDR3 sequences, 15% to 18% of them singletons. The entry originates in a study of T cells in Graves' hyperthyroidism and ophthalmopathy. With a duration under 2 months, the hyperthyroidism was newly diagnosed in patients aged 18 to 65. Overall study findings and caveats: Most expanded thyroid clonotypes above 0.001 also appeared in blood.

J is TRBJ2-7 and V is TRBV20-1; D gene ambiguous. The source is a woman aged 18-29 years with Graves' hyperthyroidism. The sequenced sample consisted of blood. Here the CDR3 reads CSFQSYEQYF. The CDR3 nucleotides read TGCAGTTTTCAATCCTACGAGCAGTACTTC.